This T cell receptor beta chain is drawn from a study of blood T cell repertoires in COVID-19 (dated by TCRdb to the early 2020s). About the study as a whole: Samples covering the acute and convalescent phases of COVID-19 were provided by collaborators in the United States, Italy and Spain. Subjects who had been exposed to COVID-19, were actively infected with it, or had recovered from it provided the deeply sampled blood TCRbeta repertoires that made up the dataset. Samples came from the ongoing ImmuneRACE study (first 160 participants) plus 1,254 subjects from 6 global collaborators. Where available, HLA class I and class II types were obtained from metadata supplied by the sample provider rather than from assay-based typing. A de-identified subject ID, COVID-19 status, age in years and sex were almost always included in the sample metadata. The material from the prospective study consisted of cDNA or gDNA derived from T cells, B-cell-depleted T cells, or PBMCs. The repertoires were released in a freely available public database meant as a resource for research on the immune response to SARS-CoV-2. What the research found in general, with its limitations: How much clinical and demographic metadata was included differed by source and by participant, and the metadata was provided uncurated.

CDR1 and CDR2 are read off the germline V gene as MNHEY and SVGAGI. V drops 3 bases and J drops 4 bases, leaving 10 bases in between. The CDR3 runs 14 amino acids, cysteine and phenylalanine included. The only DNA kept is the CDR3, 42 bases in frame from the first base. This clone has more than one count but fewer than ten. The target of this receptor is not known. No much larger clonotype is one base removed from it; base qualities were not supplied. The immunoSEQ Assay, a bias-controlled multiplex PCR, was used to amplify TCRbeta CDR3 regions from genomic DNA. The source study handled its data this way. Nucleated cell counts per sample were estimated from amplification of reference gene primers within the assay. Sequence reads were collapsed and filtered to measure the absolute abundance of every unique TCRbeta CDR3 rearrangement. Productive Simpson clonality was computed per sample as the square root of Simpson's diversity index over productive rearrangements. TCRdb took this table from immuneACCESS and kept in-frame rearrangements with V and J called. Such tables lack part of the clones; where checked against another copy, unresolved V genes explain under half of the gap, and the rest is unexplained. D and trimming come from the DNA, and the V and J calls and clone size come from that table. The sample table contains about 93,000 clones; only one count was recorded for about nine tenths of them. Of the sample, about 4.8% falls within the top ten clones.

One collaborating source in Seattle enrolled patients while the patients were actively infected and followed the patients over time throughout the course of disease. Each collaborating institution followed its own protocols to collect whole blood in K2EDTA tubes. Collaborator samples were shipped for TCRbeta analysis as frozen whole blood, isolated PBMCs, or DNA extracted from either sample type. The receptor was isolated from a man aged 55 to 70 with COVID-19, enrolled during active disease. The sample was peripheral blood. In this chain, TRBV6-5 is recombined with TRBJ1-5; no D gene call is confident. The nucleotides are TGTGCCAGCAGTTATAGGACGGGGAATCAGCCCCAGCATTTT. The encoded protein is CASSYRTGNQPQHF.